One and the same sample provided the 17 T cell receptor beta chains below, sequenced in a study of CD8+ T cells in alopecia areata. In each case, RNA was isolated and then reverse transcribed into cDNA as the sequencing template. Clones were sequenced by immunoSEQ multiplex PCR, and TCRdb holds only the in-frame ones, with some missing. The profile shows about 150,000 clones, about 54% of them singletons. Source material: CD4+ T cells sorted from blood. These receptors were obtained from a human donor in good health.

This chain joins TRBV6-6 and TRBJ2-7; D is undetermined. CDR3 length equals 11 residues. The germline V and J ends were trimmed by 6 bases and 3 bases, with 6 bases remaining between them. Germline V gene data show CDR1 as MNHNY and CDR2 as SVGAGI (reference sequence). CDR3 nucleotide sequence: TGTGCCAGCAGGTTTAGCTACGAGCAGTACTTC. Protein: CASRFSYEQYF.

J is TRBJ2-2 and V is TRBV2; 8 bases agree with TRBD2. Germline V CDR1 and CDR2: SNHLY, FYNNEI. CDR3 length: 14 residues. V lost 6 bases and J lost 2; bases outside the gene matches: 2. The CDR3 DNA reads as TGTGCCAGCAGCGGGACTAGTAACACCGGGGAGCTGTTTTTT. This encodes CASSGTSNTGELFF.

The rearrangement joins TRBV28 to TRBJ1-5, with 8 bases identical to TRBD1. Trimming cost V 5 bases and J 11 bases; bases outside gene matches: 5. The CDR3 covers 12 residues. Germline CDR1 and CDR2: MDHEN and SYDVKM. The CDR3 DNA reads TGTGCCAGCAGTCCACAACAGGGGGCCCAGCATTTT. This sequence encodes CASSPQQGAQHF.

This clone was recorded a few times. The rearrangement links TRBV29-1 to TRBJ2-4; D unclear. Germline V CDR1 and CDR2: SQVTM, ANQGSEA. Trimming removed 2 bases from V and 0 bases from J, with 8 bases in between. This CDR3 has 14 residues. DNA of the CDR3: TGCAGCGTTGAACGGTTACTAGCCAAAAACATTCAGTACTTC. It translates to CSVERLLAKNIQYF.

For this clone: Other DNA sequences in the sample encode the same CDR3. This rearrangement joins TRBV29-1 to TRBJ1-2; no reliable D call. The CDR3 contains 13 residues. Trimming stripped 4 bases from V and 2 bases from J, with 11 bases between. CDR1 and CDR2 from the germline V gene are SQVTM and ANQGSEA. CDR3 region: CSVGVRANYGYTF. CDR3 sequence (DNA): TGCAGCGTTGGGGTAAGGGCCAACTATGGCTACACCTTC.

The V gene is TRBV29-1, the J gene TRBJ2-3; D is possibly TRBD2 (5 bases). The CDR3 is 14 amino acids. With 6 bases removed from V and 2 bases from J, the gap between germline ends came to 15 bases. Germline lookup yields CDR1 SQVTM and CDR2 ANQGSEA. The CDR3 reads CSVPRAELTDTQYF. In DNA, the CDR3 is TGCAGCGTGCCGAGGGCAGAGCTCACAGATACGCAGTATTTT.

The DNA for the CDR3 is TGCAGCGTTTCTGGGACCGGGACTGGACCCTACGAGCAGTACTTC. Translating gives CSVSGTGTGPYEQYF. The chain has TRBV29-1 and TRBJ2-7, with D possibly being TRBD2 (6 bases). The CDR3 is 15 residues long. V lost 5 bases and J 2 bases, leaving 19 bases between the germline ends. Germline V lookup: CDR1 SQVTM, CDR2 ANQGSEA.

This clone was observed a single time. The gene calls are TRBV7-9 and TRBJ2-5; TRBD1 matches 9 bases. CDR3 length: 15 residues. Trimming removed 5 bases from V and 1 base from J; junction bases left unmatched: 5. Germline V gene sequence: CDR1 SEHNR, CDR2 FQNEAQ (reference sequence). The CDR3 loop reads CASSPQGAIQETQYF. CDR3 sequence (DNA): TGTGCCAGCAGCCCACAGGGGGCAATCCAAGAGACCCAGTACTTC.

Ten or more counts support this clone. V usage is TRBV5-4 and J usage is TRBJ1-1; the D gene is possibly TRBD1 (6 bases). The ends were cut back, 5 bases at V and 1 base at J, with 12 bases in the middle. This CDR3 region has 14 residues. Looked up from germline, CDR1 is SGHNT and CDR2 is YYREEE (reference sequence). CDR3 bases: TGTGCCAGCAGTCTCCCGGGACAGAACACTGAAGCTTTCTTT. Protein: CASSLPGQNTEAFF.

This clone appeared a few times. CDR3 protein: CASSPFRGSYGYTF. The DNA of the CDR3 is TGTGCCAGCAGTCCATTTAGGGGCAGCTATGGCTACACCTTC. This rearrangement joins TRBV27 to TRBJ1-2, with D perhaps TRBD1 (5 bases). The CDR3 has 14 residues. Trimming took 5 bases from V and 4 from J, leaving 14 bases between them. Germline CDR1 and CDR2: MNHEY and SMNVEV (reference sequence).

This clone was picked up one time. The chain uses TRBV29-1 and TRBJ2-1, with D maybe TRBD2 (5 bases). Trimming stripped 2 bases from V and 5 bases from J, with 7 bases between. Germline CDR1 and CDR2: SQVTM and ANQGSEA. This CDR3 has 12 residues. CDR3 sequence reads: CSVERGNNEQFF. The CDR3 DNA reads TGCAGCGTTGAACGGGGAAACAATGAGCAGTTCTTC.

This clone has just a few counts. This chain uses TRBV5-6 with TRBJ2-1, with 13 bases that match TRBD2. The length of the CDR3 is 16 residues. V gave up 4 bases and J gave up 10 bases; unmatched junction bases: 11. Germline CDR1 SGHDT, CDR2 YYEEEE. DNA of the CDR3: TGTGCCAGCAGCCCGATGGGACTAGCGGGACAGGGGGAGCAGTTCTTC. This gives the protein CASSPMGLAGQGEQFF.

This clone turned up a few times. V gene TRBV7-8 combines with J gene TRBJ2-5; 12 bases fit TRBD2. CDR1 and CDR2 (germline): SGHVS, FQNEAQ. Losses at the gene ends were 5 bases for V and 5 bases for J; bases not matched to a gene: 9. The CDR3 spans 16 residues. The CDR3 nucleotides read TGTGCCAGCAGCGTGACTAGCGGGGGCTTGATGGAGACCCAGTACTTC. It codes for CASSVTSGGLMETQYF.

The chain links TRBV4-1 to TRBJ2-7, with D uncertain. The CDR3 consists of 15 residues. Trimming took off 3 bases at V and 2 bases at J, with 14 bases between the two ends. The germline V gene encodes CDR1 MGHRA and CDR2 YSYEKL. CDR3 in DNA: TGCGCCAGCAGCCAGAGCGTGGCGGAACCCTACGAGCAGTACTTC. Protein sequence: CASSQSVAEPYEQYF.

This clone has ten or more counts. The DNA for the CDR3 is TGTGCCAGCAGCATGCCGCTAGGGAAACTGTTTTTT. This translates into CASSMPLGKLFF. V is TRBV28 and J is TRBJ1-4; D unclear. The V end was cut by 6 bases, the J end by 11 bases, with 13 bases between. Germline assignment: CDR1 MDHEN and CDR2 SYDVKM. CDR3 length equals 12 residues.

The chain employs TRBV4-2 and TRBJ1-4, with D perhaps TRBD1 (6 bases). Trimming pared 5 bases from V and 0 bases from J, leaving 13 bases between. Per germline, CDR1 LGHNA and CDR2 YNFKEQ. This CDR3 has 16 amino acids. Here the CDR3 reads CASSGTHDTTNEKLFF. CDR3 DNA sequence: TGTGCCAGCAGCGGGACACACGACACAACTAATGAAAAACTGTTTTTT.

V is TRBV7-6 and J is TRBJ2-6; 8 nucleotides line up with TRBD1. The germline V gene encodes CDR1 SGHVS and CDR2 FNYEAQ. V gave up 5 bases and J gave up 0 bases; unmatched junction bases: 9. This CDR3 is 18 amino acids long. CDR3 amino acids: CASSPRQGLSSGANVLTF. In DNA form, the CDR3 reads TGTGCCAGCAGCCCTCGACAGGGGTTGAGCTCTGGGGCCAACGTCCTGACTTTC. The full variable domain, its missing parts supplied by reference TRBV7-6 and TRBJ2-6, is GAGVSQSPRYKVTKRGQDVALRCDPISGHVSLYWYRQALGQGPEFLTYFNYEAQQDKSGLPNDRFSAERPEGSISTLTIQRTEQRDSAMYRCASSPRQGLSSGANVLTFGAGSRLTVL.